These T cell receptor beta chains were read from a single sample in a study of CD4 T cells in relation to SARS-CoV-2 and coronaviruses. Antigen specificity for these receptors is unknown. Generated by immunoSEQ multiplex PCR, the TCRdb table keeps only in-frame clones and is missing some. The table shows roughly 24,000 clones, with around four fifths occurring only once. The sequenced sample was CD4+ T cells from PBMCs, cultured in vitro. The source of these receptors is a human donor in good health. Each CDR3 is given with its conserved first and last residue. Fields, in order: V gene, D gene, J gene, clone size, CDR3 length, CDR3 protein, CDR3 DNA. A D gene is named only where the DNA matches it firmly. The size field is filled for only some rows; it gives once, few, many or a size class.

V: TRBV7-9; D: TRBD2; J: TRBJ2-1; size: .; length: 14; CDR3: CAGQTSGSNNEQFF; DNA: TGTGCCGGCCAGACTAGCGGTTCAAACAATGAGCAGTTCTTC
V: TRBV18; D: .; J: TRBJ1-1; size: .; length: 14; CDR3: CASSPYRENTEAFF; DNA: TGTGCCAGCTCACCATACAGAGAGAACACTGAAGCTTTCTTT
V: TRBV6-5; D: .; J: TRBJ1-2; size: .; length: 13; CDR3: CASSPDRNYGYTF; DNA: TGTGCCAGCAGCCCCGACAGAAACTATGGCTACACCTTC
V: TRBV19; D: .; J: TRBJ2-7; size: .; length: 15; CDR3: CASKKGRGDSYEQYF; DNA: TGTGCCAGTAAGAAGGGTCGGGGTGATTCCTACGAGCAGTACTTC
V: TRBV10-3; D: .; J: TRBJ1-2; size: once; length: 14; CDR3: CAISGTGANYGYTF; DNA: TGTGCCATCAGTGGAACAGGAGCTAACTATGGCTACACCTTC
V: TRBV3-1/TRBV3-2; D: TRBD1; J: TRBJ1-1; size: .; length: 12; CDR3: CASSHSTGAAFF; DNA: TGTGCCAGCAGCCACTCGACAGGGGCGGCTTTCTTT
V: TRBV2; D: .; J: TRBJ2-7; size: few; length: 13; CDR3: CASSPSRTYEQYF; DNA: TGTGCCAGCAGTCCCAGCAGGACCTACGAGCAGTACTTC
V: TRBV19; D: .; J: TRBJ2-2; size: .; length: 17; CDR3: CASSIAGTRRPSGELFF; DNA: TGTGCCAGTAGTATAGCCGGAACGAGGCGCCCCAGTGGGGAGCTGTTTTTT
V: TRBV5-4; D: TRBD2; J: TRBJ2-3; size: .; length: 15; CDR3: CASTPAGGNTDTQYF; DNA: TGTGCCAGCACTCCAGCGGGAGGCAACACAGATACGCAGTATTTT
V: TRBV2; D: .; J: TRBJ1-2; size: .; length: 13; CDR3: CASSLDSLVGYTF; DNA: TGTGCCAGCAGCTTAGACAGCCTTGTTGGCTACACCTTC
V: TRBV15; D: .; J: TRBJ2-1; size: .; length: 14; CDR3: CATSRVQGRDDQFF; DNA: TGTGCCACCAGCAGAGTTCAGGGGCGGGACGACCAGTTCTTC
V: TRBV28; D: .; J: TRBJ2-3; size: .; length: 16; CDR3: CASSPWGQGGTDTQYF; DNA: TGTGCCAGCAGTCCATGGGGCCAGGGAGGCACAGATACGCAGTATTTT
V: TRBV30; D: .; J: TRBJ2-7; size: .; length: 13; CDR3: CAWSVETPYEQYF; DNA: TGTGCCTGGAGTGTAGAAACCCCCTACGAGCAGTACTTC
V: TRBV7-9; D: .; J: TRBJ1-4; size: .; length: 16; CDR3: CASSLDSEPGSEKLFF; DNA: TGTGCCAGCAGCTTAGATTCGGAGCCAGGGAGTGAAAAACTGTTTTTT
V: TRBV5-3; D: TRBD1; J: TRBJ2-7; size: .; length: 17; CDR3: CARSVERTGQHSYEQYF; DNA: TGTGCCAGAAGCGTAGAAAGGACGGGACAGCACTCCTACGAGCAGTACTTC
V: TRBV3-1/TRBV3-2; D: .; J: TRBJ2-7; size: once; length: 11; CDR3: CASSSLREQYF; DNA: TGTGCCAGCAGCTCCCTACGCGAGCAGTACTTC
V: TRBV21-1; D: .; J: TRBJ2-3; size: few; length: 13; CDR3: CASSRGATDTQYF; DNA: TGTGCCAGCAGCAGGGGCGCCACAGATACGCAGTATTTT
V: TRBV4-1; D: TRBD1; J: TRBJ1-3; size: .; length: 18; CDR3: CASRRALDRKSSGNTIYF; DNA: TGCGCCAGCAGACGGGCCCTGGACAGGAAGAGCTCTGGAAACACCATATATTTT